A selection of T cell receptor beta chains follows, all from one sample in a study of T cells of healthy individuals. TCRdb re-derived calls from the 5' RACE reads in MiXCR, one entry per CDR3 protein. The repertoire has 40,000 to 60,000 distinct CDR3 sequences, about 15% of them found once; the top ten carry around 16%. Source of these receptors: a human donor in good health. Each CDR3 is given with its conserved first and last residue. The D gene is left open where the match is weak. Clone size is shown for a subset of rows, as once, few, many or a class of expanded clone.

clone size: few; D gene: .; J gene: TRBJ1-1; V gene: TRBV2; CDR3 protein: CASSDSRNTEAFF; CDR3 DNA: TGTGCCAGCAGTGACTCCCGGAACACTGAAGCTTTCTTT
clone size: .; D gene: TRBD2; J gene: TRBJ2-5; V gene: TRBV30; CDR3 protein: CAWNPTGGPQETQYF; CDR3 DNA: TGTGCCTGGAACCCCACGGGGGGGCCCCAAGAGACCCAGTACTTC
clone size: many; D gene: .; J gene: TRBJ2-1; V gene: TRBV11-2; CDR3 protein: CASSLGVNEQFF; CDR3 DNA: TGTGCCAGCAGCCTGGGAGTCAATGAGCAGTTCTTC
clone size: .; D gene: TRBD2; J gene: TRBJ2-1; V gene: TRBV5-1; CDR3 protein: CASSSQLAGAHNEQFF; CDR3 DNA: TGCGCCAGCAGCTCGCAACTAGCGGGGGCGCACAATGAGCAGTTCTTC
clone size: many; D gene: .; J gene: TRBJ2-5; V gene: TRBV5-1; CDR3 protein: CASSLGREITSQETQYF; CDR3 DNA: TGCGCCAGCAGCTTGGGGAGGGAGATCACCTCTCAAGAGACCCAGTACTTC
clone size: few; D gene: .; J gene: TRBJ1-4; V gene: TRBV5-1; CDR3 protein: CASSSDGNEKLFF; CDR3 DNA: TGCGCCAGCAGCTCGGACGGGAATGAAAAACTGTTTTTT
clone size: .; D gene: TRBD1; J gene: TRBJ1-5; V gene: TRBV20-1; CDR3 protein: CSARDIMAGGLSNQPQHF; CDR3 DNA: TGCAGTGCTAGAGATATTATGGCAGGGGGCTTGAGCAATCAGCCCCAGCATTTT
clone size: many; D gene: .; J gene: TRBJ2-2; V gene: TRBV20-1; CDR3 protein: CSGGRKNTGELFF; CDR3 DNA: TGCAGTGGAGGACGGAAGAACACCGGGGAGCTGTTTTTT
clone size: many; D gene: .; J gene: TRBJ2-1; V gene: TRBV20-1; CDR3 protein: CSARGQAYNEQFF; CDR3 DNA: TGCAGTGCTAGAGGACAGGCCTACAATGAGCAGTTCTTC
clone size: many; D gene: .; J gene: TRBJ2-2; V gene: TRBV7-9; CDR3 protein: CASQGNTGELFF; CDR3 DNA: TGTGCCAGCCAGGGTAACACCGGGGAGCTGTTTTTT
clone size: many; D gene: .; J gene: TRBJ1-3; V gene: TRBV6-6; CDR3 protein: CASSPRGSRNTIYF; CDR3 DNA: TGTGCCAGCAGTCCCCGGGGCAGCAGAAACACCATATATTTT
clone size: few; D gene: TRBD1; J gene: TRBJ1-5; V gene: TRBV28; CDR3 protein: CASSVTGNSNQPQHF; CDR3 DNA: TGTGCCAGCAGTGTGACAGGGAATAGCAATCAGCCCCAGCATTTT
clone size: few; D gene: .; J gene: TRBJ2-3; V gene: TRBV24-1; CDR3 protein: CATSDHADTQYF; CDR3 DNA: TGTGCCACCAGTGATCACGCAGATACGCAGTATTTT
clone size: many; D gene: .; J gene: TRBJ2-3; V gene: TRBV6-1; CDR3 protein: CASRAGVSTDTQYF; CDR3 DNA: TGTGCCAGCAGGGCAGGGGTGTCGACAGATACGCAGTATTTT
clone size: .; D gene: .; J gene: TRBJ1-4; V gene: TRBV20-1; CDR3 protein: CSARDFRGKLFF; CDR3 DNA: TGCAGTGCTAGAGATTTCCGTGGAAAACTGTTTTTT
clone size: .; D gene: .; J gene: TRBJ1-6; V gene: TRBV12-3/TRBV12-4; CDR3 protein: CASSLAPELLNSPLHF; CDR3 DNA: TGTGCCAGCAGTTTAGCTCCAGAGCTGCTCAACTCACCCCTCCACTTT
clone size: few; D gene: TRBD2; J gene: TRBJ2-7; V gene: TRBV7-2; CDR3 protein: CASSLGGRSDEQYF; CDR3 DNA: TGTGCCAGCAGCTTAGGCGGGAGGTCCGACGAGCAGTACTTC
clone size: .; D gene: TRBD2; J gene: TRBJ2-7; V gene: TRBV11-2; CDR3 protein: CASSSSGGSYEQYF; CDR3 DNA: TGTGCCAGCAGCTCAAGCGGGGGCTCCTACGAGCAGTACTTC
clone size: .; D gene: .; J gene: TRBJ2-3; V gene: TRBV7-2; CDR3 protein: CASSLGGSQDTQYF; CDR3 DNA: TGTGCCAGCAGCTTAGGGGGTAGTCAAGATACGCAGTATTTT
clone size: few; D gene: .; J gene: TRBJ2-3; V gene: TRBV7-2; CDR3 protein: CASSFPQADTQYF; CDR3 DNA: TGTGCCAGCAGCTTCCCCCAGGCAGATACGCAGTATTTT
clone size: few; D gene: .; J gene: TRBJ2-7; V gene: TRBV6-1; CDR3 protein: CATLIKTGAEQYF; CDR3 DNA: TGTGCCACCCTTATTAAGACAGGAGCCGAGCAGTACTTC
clone size: few; D gene: .; J gene: TRBJ1-6; V gene: TRBV7-9; CDR3 protein: CASSPPGGYNSPLHF; CDR3 DNA: TGTGCCAGCAGCCCGCCTGGGGGTTATAATTCACCCCTCCACTTT
clone size: many; D gene: TRBD2; J gene: TRBJ2-5; V gene: TRBV4-3; CDR3 protein: CASSQDASGSYQETQYF; CDR3 DNA: TGCGCCAGCAGCCAAGATGCTAGCGGGAGCTACCAAGAGACCCAGTACTTC
clone size: many; D gene: TRBD1; J gene: TRBJ2-1; V gene: TRBV12-3/TRBV12-4; CDR3 protein: CASRPGTGAYNEQFF; CDR3 DNA: TGTGCCAGCAGACCAGGGACAGGGGCCTACAATGAGCAGTTCTTC
clone size: many; D gene: TRBD1; J gene: TRBJ1-5; V gene: TRBV19; CDR3 protein: CASSIGMTGLNQPQHF; CDR3 DNA: TGTGCCAGTAGTATAGGCATGACAGGGTTAAATCAGCCCCAGCATTTT
clone size: .; D gene: TRBD1; J gene: TRBJ1-1; V gene: TRBV5-1; CDR3 protein: CASSSLVAPGTGSGAFF; CDR3 DNA: TGCGCCAGCAGCTCACTTGTGGCGCCCGGGACAGGGAGTGGAGCTTTCTTT
clone size: few; D gene: TRBD1; J gene: TRBJ2-7; V gene: TRBV6-2/TRBV6-3; CDR3 protein: CATLGTGTSYEQYF; CDR3 DNA: TGTGCCACCCTTGGGACAGGGACGTCCTACGAGCAGTACTTC
clone size: few; D gene: TRBD2; J gene: TRBJ2-5; V gene: TRBV11-3; CDR3 protein: CASSLGLAGVQETQYF; CDR3 DNA: TGTGCCAGCAGTTTAGGACTAGCGGGGGTCCAAGAGACCCAGTACTTC
clone size: .; D gene: TRBD2; J gene: TRBJ2-1; V gene: TRBV4-3; CDR3 protein: CASSQGIGRAHNEQFF; CDR3 DNA: TGCGCCAGCAGCCAAGGAATCGGGAGGGCCCACAATGAGCAGTTCTTC
clone size: few; D gene: .; J gene: TRBJ1-5; V gene: TRBV4-3; CDR3 protein: CASSQDTGEGLLPQHF; CDR3 DNA: TGCGCCAGCAGCCAAGACACGGGGGAGGGACTCCTGCCCCAGCATTTT
clone size: many; D gene: .; J gene: TRBJ1-1; V gene: TRBV29-1; CDR3 protein: CSVDEGTNTEAFF; CDR3 DNA: TGCAGCGTTGACGAGGGCACGAACACTGAAGCTTTCTTT
clone size: many; D gene: .; J gene: TRBJ1-5; V gene: TRBV29-1; CDR3 protein: CSVGTGLGNQPQHF; CDR3 DNA: TGCAGCGTTGGAACAGGGTTGGGAAATCAGCCCCAGCATTTT
clone size: many; D gene: .; J gene: TRBJ1-2; V gene: TRBV5-1; CDR3 protein: CASSPRWGADGYTF; CDR3 DNA: TGCGCCAGCAGCCCCAGGTGGGGGGCAGATGGCTACACCTTC
clone size: medium-sized; D gene: TRBD1; J gene: TRBJ2-3; V gene: TRBV6-4; CDR3 protein: CASSETGVTDTQYF; CDR3 DNA: TGTGCCAGCAGCGAAACAGGGGTAACAGATACGCAGTATTTT
clone size: many; D gene: TRBD1; J gene: TRBJ1-3; V gene: TRBV11-2; CDR3 protein: CASSRNTGDGNNSGNTIYF; CDR3 DNA: TGTGCCAGCAGCCGGAATACAGGGGACGGGAATAACTCTGGAAACACCATATATTTT